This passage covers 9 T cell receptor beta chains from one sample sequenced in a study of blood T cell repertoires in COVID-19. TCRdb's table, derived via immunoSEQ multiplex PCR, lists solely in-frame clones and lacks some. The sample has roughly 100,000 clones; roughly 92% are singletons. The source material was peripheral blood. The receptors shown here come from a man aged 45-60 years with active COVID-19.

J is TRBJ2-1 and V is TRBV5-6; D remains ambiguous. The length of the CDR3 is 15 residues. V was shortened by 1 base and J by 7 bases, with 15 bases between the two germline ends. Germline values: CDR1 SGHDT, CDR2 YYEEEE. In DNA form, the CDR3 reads TGTGCCAGCAGCTTGCAGGCAGGTATTAGGAATGAGCAGTTCTTC. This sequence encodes CASSLQAGIRNEQFF.

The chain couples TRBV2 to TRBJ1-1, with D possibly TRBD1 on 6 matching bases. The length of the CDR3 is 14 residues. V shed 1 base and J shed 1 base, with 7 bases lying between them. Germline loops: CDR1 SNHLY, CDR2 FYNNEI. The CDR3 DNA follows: TGTGCCAGCAGTGAAGTAGGGGGGAACACTGAAGCTTTCTTT. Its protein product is CASSEVGGNTEAFF.

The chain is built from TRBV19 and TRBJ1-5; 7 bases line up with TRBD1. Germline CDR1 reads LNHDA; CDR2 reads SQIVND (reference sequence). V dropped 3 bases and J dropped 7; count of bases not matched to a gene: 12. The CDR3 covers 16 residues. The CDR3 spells CASSIGGTASGQPQHF. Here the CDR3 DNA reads TGTGCCAGTAGTATCGGCGGGACAGCCTCGGGGCAGCCCCAGCATTTT.

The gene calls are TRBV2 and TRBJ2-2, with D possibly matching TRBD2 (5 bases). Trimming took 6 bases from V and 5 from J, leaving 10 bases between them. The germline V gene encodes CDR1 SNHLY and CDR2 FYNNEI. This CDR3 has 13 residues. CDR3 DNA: TGTGCCAGCAGCGGGTCGGGGACCGGGGAGCTGTTTTTT. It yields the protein CASSGSGTGELFF.

The CDR3 bases are TGTGCCAGCTCGCGCGACTACGAGCAGTACTTC. Amino acid sequence: CASSRDYEQYF. The chain links TRBV18 to TRBJ2-7; D not certain. Trimming shortened V by 6 bases and J by 3 bases, and 6 bases separated the two germline ends. The germline V gene encodes CDR1 KGHSH and CDR2 LQKENI. The CDR3 has 11 residues.

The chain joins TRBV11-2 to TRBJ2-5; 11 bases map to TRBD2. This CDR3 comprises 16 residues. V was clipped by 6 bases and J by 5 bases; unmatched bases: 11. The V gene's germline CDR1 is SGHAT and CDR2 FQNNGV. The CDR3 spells CASSKNRLAGQETQYF. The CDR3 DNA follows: TGTGCCAGCAGTAAAAATAGACTAGCGGGACAGGAGACCCAGTACTTC.

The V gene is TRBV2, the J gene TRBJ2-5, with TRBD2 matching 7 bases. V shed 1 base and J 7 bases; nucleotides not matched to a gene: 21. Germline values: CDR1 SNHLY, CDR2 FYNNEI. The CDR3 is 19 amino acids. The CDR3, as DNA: TGTGCCAGCAGTGAAGGGGGGGGTATTGTGATATCCGTTGGGGTGACCCAGTACTTC. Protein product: CASSEGGGIVISVGVTQYF.

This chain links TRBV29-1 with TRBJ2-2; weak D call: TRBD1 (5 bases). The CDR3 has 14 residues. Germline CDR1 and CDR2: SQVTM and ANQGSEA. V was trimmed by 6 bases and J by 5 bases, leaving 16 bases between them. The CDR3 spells CSVAHPRETGELFF. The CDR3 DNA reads TGCAGCGTAGCCCACCCCAGGGAAACCGGGGAGCTGTTTTTT.

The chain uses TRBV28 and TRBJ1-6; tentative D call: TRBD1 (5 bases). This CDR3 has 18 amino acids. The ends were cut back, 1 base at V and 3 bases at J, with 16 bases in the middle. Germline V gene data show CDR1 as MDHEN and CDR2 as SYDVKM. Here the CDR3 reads CASSLSWGRAGYNSPLHF. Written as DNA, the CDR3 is TGTGCCAGCAGTTTATCATGGGGCCGCGCTGGCTATAATTCACCCCTCCACTTT.